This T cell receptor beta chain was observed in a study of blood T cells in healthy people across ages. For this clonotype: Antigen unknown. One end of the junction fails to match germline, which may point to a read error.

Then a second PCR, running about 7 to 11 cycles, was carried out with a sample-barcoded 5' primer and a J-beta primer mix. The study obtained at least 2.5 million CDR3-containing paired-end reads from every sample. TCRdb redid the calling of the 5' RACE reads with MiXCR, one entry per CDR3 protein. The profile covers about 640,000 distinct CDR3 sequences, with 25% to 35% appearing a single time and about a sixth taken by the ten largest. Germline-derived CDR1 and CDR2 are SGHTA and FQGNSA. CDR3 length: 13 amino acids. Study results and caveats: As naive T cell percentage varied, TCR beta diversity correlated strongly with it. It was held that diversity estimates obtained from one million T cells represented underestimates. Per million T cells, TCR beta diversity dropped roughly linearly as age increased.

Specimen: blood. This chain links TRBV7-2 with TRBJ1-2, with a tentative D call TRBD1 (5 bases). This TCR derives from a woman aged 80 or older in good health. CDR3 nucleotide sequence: TGTGCCAGCAACTTAGGCAGGGAGAGCGGCTACACCTTC. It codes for CASNLGRESGYTF.